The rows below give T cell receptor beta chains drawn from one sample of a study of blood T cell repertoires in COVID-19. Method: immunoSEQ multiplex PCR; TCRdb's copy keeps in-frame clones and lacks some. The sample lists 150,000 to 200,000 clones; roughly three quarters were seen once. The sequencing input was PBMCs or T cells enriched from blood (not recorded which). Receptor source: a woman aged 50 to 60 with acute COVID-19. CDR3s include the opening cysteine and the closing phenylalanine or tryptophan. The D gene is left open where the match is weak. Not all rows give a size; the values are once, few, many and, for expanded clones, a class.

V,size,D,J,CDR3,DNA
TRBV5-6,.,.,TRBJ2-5,CASSLPTGLGTQYF,TGTGCCAGCAGCTTGCCTACAGGGCTAGGGACCCAGTACTTC
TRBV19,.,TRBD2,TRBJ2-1,CASSSSGVLPLYNEQFF,TGTGCCAGTAGTTCTAGCGGGGTCCTCCCCCTTTACAATGAGCAGTTCTTC
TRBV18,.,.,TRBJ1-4,CASSPSRNEKLFF,TGTGCCAGCTCACCATCCAGGAATGAAAAACTGTTTTTT
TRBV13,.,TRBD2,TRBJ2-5,CASSFGTSGYETQYF,TGTGCCAGCAGCTTTGGGACTAGCGGGTATGAGACCCAGTACTTC
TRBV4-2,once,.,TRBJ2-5,CASSQAPGGGETQYF,TGTGCCAGCAGCCAAGCCCCAGGGGGAGGCGAGACCCAGTACTTC
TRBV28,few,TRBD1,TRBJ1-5,CASSPYRTGTGQPQHF,TGTGCCAGCAGTCCCTACCGGACAGGGACAGGTCAGCCCCAGCATTTT
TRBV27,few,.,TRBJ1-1,CASSTGTPAEAFF,TGTGCCAGCAGCACCGGGACACCGGCAGAAGCTTTCTTT
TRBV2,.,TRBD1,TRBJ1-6,CANLDREGNSPLHF,TGTGCCAACTTGGACAGGGAGGGGAATTCACCCCTCCACTTT
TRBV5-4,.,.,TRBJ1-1,CASSLLNRNTEAFF,TGTGCCAGCAGCTTATTAAACAGGAACACTGAAGCTTTCTTT
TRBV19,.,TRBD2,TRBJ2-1,CASSSVGLANYNEQFF,TGTGCCAGTAGTTCCGTAGGACTAGCGAACTACAATGAGCAGTTCTTC
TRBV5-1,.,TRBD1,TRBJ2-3,CASRRGQGPPDTQYF,TGCGCCAGCAGGCGGGGACAGGGCCCCCCAGATACGCAGTATTTT
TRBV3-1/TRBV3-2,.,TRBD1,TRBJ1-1,CASSQDSGGGQAFF,TGTGCCAGCAGCCAAGATTCAGGGGGTGGGCAAGCTTTCTTT
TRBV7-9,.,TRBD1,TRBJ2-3,CASSLTGGADTQYF,TGTGCCAGCAGCTTAACAGGGGGCGCAGATACGCAGTATTTT
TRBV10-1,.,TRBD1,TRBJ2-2,CASRRTGGDTGELFF,TGCGCCAGCAGACGGACAGGGGGGGACACCGGGGAGCTGTTTTTT
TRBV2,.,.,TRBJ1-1,CASSEPRGFGAFF,TGTGCCAGCAGTGAACCCCGGGGGTTCGGGGCTTTCTTT